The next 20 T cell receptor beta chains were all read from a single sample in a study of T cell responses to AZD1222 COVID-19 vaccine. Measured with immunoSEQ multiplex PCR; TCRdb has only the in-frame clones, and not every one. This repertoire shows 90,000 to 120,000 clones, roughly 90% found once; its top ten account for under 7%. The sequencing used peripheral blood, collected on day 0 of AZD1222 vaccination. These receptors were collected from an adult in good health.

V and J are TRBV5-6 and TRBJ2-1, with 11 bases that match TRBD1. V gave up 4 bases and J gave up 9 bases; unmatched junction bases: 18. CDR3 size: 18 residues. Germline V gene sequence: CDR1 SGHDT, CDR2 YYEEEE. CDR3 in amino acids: CASSPIVSDRGPTSEQFF. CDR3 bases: TGTGCCAGCAGCCCCATTGTTTCGGACAGGGGGCCGACAAGTGAGCAGTTCTTC.

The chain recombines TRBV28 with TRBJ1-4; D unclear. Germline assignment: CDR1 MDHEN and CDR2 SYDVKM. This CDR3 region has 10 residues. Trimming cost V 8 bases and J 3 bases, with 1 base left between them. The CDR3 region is CASSNEKLFF. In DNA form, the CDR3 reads TGTGCCAGCTCTAATGAAAAACTGTTTTTT.

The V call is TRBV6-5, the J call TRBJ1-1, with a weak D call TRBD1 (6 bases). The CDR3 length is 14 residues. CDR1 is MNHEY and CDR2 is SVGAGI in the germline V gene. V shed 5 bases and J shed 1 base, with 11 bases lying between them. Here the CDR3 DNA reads TGTGCCAGCAGTCTAGGGGGTGCGAACACTGAAGCTTTCTTT. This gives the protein CASSLGGANTEAFF.

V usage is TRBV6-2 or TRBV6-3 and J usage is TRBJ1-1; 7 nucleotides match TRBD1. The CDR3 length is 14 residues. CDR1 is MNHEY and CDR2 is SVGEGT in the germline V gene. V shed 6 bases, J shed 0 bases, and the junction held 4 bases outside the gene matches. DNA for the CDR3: TGTGCCAGCAGCCAACAGGGGATGAACACTGAAGCTTTCTTT. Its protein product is CASSQQGMNTEAFF.

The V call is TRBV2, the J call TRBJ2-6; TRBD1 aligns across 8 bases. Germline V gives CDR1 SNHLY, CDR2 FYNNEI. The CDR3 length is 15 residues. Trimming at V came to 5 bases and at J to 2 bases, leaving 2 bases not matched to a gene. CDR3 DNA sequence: TGTGCCAGCAGTCAACAGGGGGCTGGGGCCAACGTCCTGACTTTC. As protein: CASSQQGAGANVLTF.

The CDR3 sequence: CASSLGTGPSYEQYF. The DNA for the CDR3 is TGCGCCAGCAGCCTTGGGACAGGCCCATCCTACGAGCAGTACTTC. V gene TRBV4-1 combines with J gene TRBJ2-7; 8 nucleotides line up with TRBD1. CDR3 length: 15 amino acids. Germline assignment: CDR1 MGHRA and CDR2 YSYEKL. V was pared by 4 bases and J by 1 base, with 6 bases of the junction left unmatched.

The CDR3 DNA sequence: TGTGCCAGCAGTGAAGAACAGAACTATGGCTACACCTTC. Its translation is CASSEEQNYGYTF. This rearrangement joins TRBV2 to TRBJ1-2, with D unresolved. The CDR3 contains 13 residues. V lost 1 base and J lost 2, with 5 bases in between. Germline assignment: CDR1 SNHLY and CDR2 FYNNEI.

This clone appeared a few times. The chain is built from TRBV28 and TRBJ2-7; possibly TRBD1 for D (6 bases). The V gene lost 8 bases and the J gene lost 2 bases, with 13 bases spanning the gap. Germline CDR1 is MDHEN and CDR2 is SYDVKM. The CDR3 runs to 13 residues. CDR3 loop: CASFDRPPYEQYF. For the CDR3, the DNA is TGTGCCAGCTTTGACAGGCCCCCCTACGAGCAGTACTTC. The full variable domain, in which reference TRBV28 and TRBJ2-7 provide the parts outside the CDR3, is DVKVTQSSRYLVKRTGEKVFLECVQDMDHENMFWYRQDPGLGLRLIYFSYDVKMKEKGDIPEGYSVSREKKERFSLILESASTNQTSMYLCASFDRPPYEQYFGPGTRLTVT.

The CDR3 loop is CASSFAGRPAFF. CDR3 nucleotides: TGTGCCAGCAGTTTTGCGGGGCGCCCAGCTTTCTTT. This rearrangement joins TRBV27 to TRBJ1-1, with a possible D match to TRBD1 (5 bases). Trimming removed 3 bases from V and 10 bases from J, with 12 bases in between. Germline V gene sequence: CDR1 MNHEY, CDR2 SMNVEV (reference sequence). This CDR3 comprises 12 residues.

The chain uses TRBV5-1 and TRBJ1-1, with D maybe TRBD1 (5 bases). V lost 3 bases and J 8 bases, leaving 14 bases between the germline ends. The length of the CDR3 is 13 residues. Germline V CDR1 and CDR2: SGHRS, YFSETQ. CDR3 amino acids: CASSSPGTREAFF. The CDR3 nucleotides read TGCGCCAGCAGCTCCCCAGGGACGCGCGAAGCTTTCTTT.

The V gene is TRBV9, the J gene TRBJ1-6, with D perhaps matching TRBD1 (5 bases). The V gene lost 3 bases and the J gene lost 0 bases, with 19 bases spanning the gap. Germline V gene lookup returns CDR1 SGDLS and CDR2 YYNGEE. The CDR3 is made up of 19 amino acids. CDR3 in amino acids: CASSAPSTERSSYNSPLHF. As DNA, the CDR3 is TGTGCCAGCAGCGCCCCATCGACAGAAAGGAGCTCCTATAATTCACCCCTCCACTTT. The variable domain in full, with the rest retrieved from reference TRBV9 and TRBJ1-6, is DSGVTQTPKHLITATGQRVTLRCSPRSGDLSVYWYQQSLDQGLQFLIQYYNGEERAKGNILERFSAQQFPDLHSELNLSSLELGDSALYFCASSAPSTERSSYNSPLHFGNGTRLTVT.

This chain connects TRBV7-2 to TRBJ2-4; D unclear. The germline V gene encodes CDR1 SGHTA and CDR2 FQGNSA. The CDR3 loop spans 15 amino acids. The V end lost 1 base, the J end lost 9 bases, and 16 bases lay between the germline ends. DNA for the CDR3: TGTGCCAGCAGCTTAGTCACCCCGGAGTGGAGCATTCAGTACTTC. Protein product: CASSLVTPEWSIQYF.

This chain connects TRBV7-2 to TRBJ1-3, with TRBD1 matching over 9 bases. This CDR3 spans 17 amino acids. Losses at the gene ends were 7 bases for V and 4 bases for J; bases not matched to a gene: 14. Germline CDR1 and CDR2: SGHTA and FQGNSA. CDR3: CASTFTPGQGSGNTIYF. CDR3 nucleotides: TGTGCCAGCACCTTCACACCGGGACAGGGTTCGGGAAACACCATATATTTT.

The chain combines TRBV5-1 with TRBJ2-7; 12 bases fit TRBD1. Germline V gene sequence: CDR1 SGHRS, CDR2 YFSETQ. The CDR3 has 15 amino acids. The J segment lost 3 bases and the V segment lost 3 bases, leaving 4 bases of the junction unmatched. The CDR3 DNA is TGCGCCAGCAGCTACGGGACAGGGGGCGACTACGAGCAGTACTTC. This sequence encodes CASSYGTGGDYEQYF.

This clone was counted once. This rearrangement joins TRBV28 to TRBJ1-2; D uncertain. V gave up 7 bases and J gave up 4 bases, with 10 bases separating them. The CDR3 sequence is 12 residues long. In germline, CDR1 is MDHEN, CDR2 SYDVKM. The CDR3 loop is CASTQVTYGYTF. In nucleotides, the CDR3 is TGTGCCAGCACCCAGGTCACCTATGGCTACACCTTC.

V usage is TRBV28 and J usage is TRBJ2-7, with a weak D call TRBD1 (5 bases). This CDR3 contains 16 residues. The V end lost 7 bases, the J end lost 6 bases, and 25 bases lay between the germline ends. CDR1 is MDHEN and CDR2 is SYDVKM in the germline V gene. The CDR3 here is CASTPSGAVGSVEQYF. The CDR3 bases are TGTGCCAGCACCCCCTCTGGGGCCGTCGGGTCGGTCGAGCAGTACTTC.

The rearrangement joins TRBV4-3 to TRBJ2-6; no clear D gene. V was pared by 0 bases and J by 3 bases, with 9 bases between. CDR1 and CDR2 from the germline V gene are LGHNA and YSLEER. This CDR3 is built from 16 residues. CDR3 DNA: TGCGCCAGCAGCCAAGAATCCCCCAATGGGGCCAACGTCCTGACTTTC. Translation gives CASSQESPNGANVLTF.

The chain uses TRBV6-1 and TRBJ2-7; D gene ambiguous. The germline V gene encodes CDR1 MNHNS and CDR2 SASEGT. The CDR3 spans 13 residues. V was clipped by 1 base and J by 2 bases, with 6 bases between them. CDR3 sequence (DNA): TGTGCCAGCAGTGAAGAGGGCCCCTACGAGCAGTACTTC. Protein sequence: CASSEEGPYEQYF.

The chain's CDR3 is CASSPTSGRDYNEQFF. As DNA, the CDR3 is TGTGCCAGCAGTCCGACTAGCGGGAGGGACTACAATGAGCAGTTCTTC. The chain has TRBV27 and TRBJ2-1; 14 bases map to TRBD2. V was pared by 5 bases and J by 3 bases, with 3 bases of the junction left unmatched. The CDR3 has 16 amino acids. Germline-derived CDR1 and CDR2 are MNHEY and SMNVEV (reference sequence).

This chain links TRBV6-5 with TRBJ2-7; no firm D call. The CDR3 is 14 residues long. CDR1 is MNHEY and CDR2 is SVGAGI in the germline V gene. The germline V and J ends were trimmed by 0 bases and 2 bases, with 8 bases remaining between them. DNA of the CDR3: TGTGCCAGCAGTTACTCGACGGGCCCCTACGAGCAGTACTTC. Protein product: CASSYSTGPYEQYF.